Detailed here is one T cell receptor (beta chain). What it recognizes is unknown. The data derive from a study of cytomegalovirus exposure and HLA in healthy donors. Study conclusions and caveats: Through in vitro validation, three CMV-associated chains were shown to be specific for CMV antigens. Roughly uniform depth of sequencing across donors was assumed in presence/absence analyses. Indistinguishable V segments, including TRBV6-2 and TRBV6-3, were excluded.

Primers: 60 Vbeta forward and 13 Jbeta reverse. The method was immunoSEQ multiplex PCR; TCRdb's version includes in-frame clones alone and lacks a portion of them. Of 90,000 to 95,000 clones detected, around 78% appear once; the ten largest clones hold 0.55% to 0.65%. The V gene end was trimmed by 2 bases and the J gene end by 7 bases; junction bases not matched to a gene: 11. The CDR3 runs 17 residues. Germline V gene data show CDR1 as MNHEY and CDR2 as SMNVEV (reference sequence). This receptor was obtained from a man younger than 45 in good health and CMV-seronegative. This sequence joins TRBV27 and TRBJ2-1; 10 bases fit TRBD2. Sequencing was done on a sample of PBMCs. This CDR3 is CASSLISPAGGQNEQFF. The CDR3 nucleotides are TGTGCCAGCAGTTTAATTAGTCCAGCGGGAGGGCAGAATGAGCAGTTCTTC.